This paragraph covers one TCR beta chain sequence. A read error may be the cause here, since a much bigger clone is one base away. TCRdb passed the 5' RACE reads through MiXCR, listing each CDR3 protein once. The data hold about 92,000 distinct CDR3 sequences, with roughly 10% observed a single time. This record comes from a study of CD8 T cells in ankylosing spondylitis. CDR1 is MDHEN and CDR2 is SYDVKM in the germline V gene. The V gene lost 6 bases and the J gene lost 3 bases, with 24 bases spanning the gap. CDR3 size: 17 residues. V gene TRBV28 combines with J gene TRBJ2-7; perhaps TRBD1 as D (6 bases). The sequenced material came from blood, either unsorted or a sorted T cell fraction (not recorded which). This receptor was identified in a male donor with ankylosing spondylitis or in good health (not recorded which). The CDR3 sequence is CASSTTFGRATGYEQYF. The CDR3 DNA sequence: TGTGCCAGCAGCACCACCTTCGGGCGGGCGACAGGCTACGAGCAGTACTTC.